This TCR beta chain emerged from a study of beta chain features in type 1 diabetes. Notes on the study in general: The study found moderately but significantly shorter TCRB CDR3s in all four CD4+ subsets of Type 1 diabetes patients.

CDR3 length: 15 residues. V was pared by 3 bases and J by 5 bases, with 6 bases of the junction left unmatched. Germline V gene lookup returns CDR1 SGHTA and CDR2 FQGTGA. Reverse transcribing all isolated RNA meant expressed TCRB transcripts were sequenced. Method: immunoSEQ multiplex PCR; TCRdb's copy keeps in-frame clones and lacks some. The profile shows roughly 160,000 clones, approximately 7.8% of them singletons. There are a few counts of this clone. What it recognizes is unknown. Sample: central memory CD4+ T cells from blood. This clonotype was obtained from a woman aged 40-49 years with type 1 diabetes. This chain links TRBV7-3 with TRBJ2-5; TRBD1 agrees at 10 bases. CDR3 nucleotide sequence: TGTGCCAGCAGCTTCGGACAGGGGGGTTCGGAGACCCAGTACTTC. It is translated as CASSFGQGGSETQYF.